This TCR beta chain was found in a study of tumor and adjacent non-tumor tissue in lung cancer. About the research overall: Stage I to III disease affected ten to eleven men and 5 women aged roughly 31 to 76. Samples averaged roughly 4.2 million productive TCRbeta reads each.

Three rounds of nested PCR, following a modified ARM-PCR protocol, produced the TCRbeta library. One entry per CDR3 protein, called by TCRdb with MiXCR from the multiplex PCR reads. The top ten clones hold 20% of a sample with 70,000 or so distinct CDR3 sequences, roughly three fifths of them seen once. RNA was extracted from bulk tissue without any cell sorting. This clonotype was observed a few times. The antigen remains undetermined. This CDR3 has 13 residues. Between the trimmed V and J ends, which lost 6 bases and 7 bases, there was a span of 18 bases. The V gene's germline CDR1 is DFQATT and CDR2 SNEGSKA (reference sequence). Overall study findings and caveats: Top 100 clones took a larger repertoire share in normal lung. Tumor tissue had significantly higher TCR diversity than normal lung.

The source material was lung tumor tissue. This sequence originates from a man aged 50 to 60 with non-small cell lung cancer. The chain employs TRBV20-1 and TRBJ1-2, with TRBD1 as a possible D gene (6 bases). The CDR3 sequence: CSARDTGGGGYTF. The CDR3 nucleotides are TGCAGTGCCCGGGACACGGGAGGGGGTGGCTACACCTTC.